This T cell receptor (beta chain) was recovered during a study of cytomegalovirus exposure and HLA in healthy donors. Primers for the PCR totalled 60 Vbeta and 13 Jbeta. The assay was immunoSEQ multiplex PCR, and TCRdb's table has in-frame clones only and misses some. The sample has about 150,000 clones; 80% to 90% are singletons. This CDR3 is 13 amino acids long. After removal of 8 bases from V and 5 bases from J, the junction contained 6 bases not matched to a gene. The V gene's germline CDR1 is MDHEN and CDR2 SYDVKM. V gene TRBV28 combines with J gene TRBJ2-3; TRBD2 agrees at 8 bases. This clonotype was obtained from a woman aged 40 to 55 in good health and CMV-seropositive. Sequenced material: PBMCs. CDR3 in amino acids: CASVSGGVDTQYF. The CDR3 DNA sequence: TGTGCCAGCGTATCGGGGGGGGTAGATACGCAGTATTTT. The full variable domain, with the rest looked up from reference TRBV28 and TRBJ2-3, is DVKVTQSSRYLVKRTGEKVFLECVQDMDHENMFWYRQDPGLGLRLIYFSYDVKMKEKGDIPEGYSVSREKKERFSLILESASTNQTSMYLCASVSGGVDTQYFGPGTRLTVL.